This entry describes one T cell receptor (beta chain). A J-beta primer mix and a sample-barcoded 5' primer were used in a second PCR of roughly 7 to 12 cycles. Each CDR3 protein gets one entry after TCRdb re-called the 5' RACE reads with MiXCR. The table has about 690,000 distinct CDR3 sequences, roughly 43% seen once. This entry is derived from a study of blood T cells in healthy people across ages. The sequencing input was blood. The TCR originated in a man aged 80 or over in good health.

The CDR3 loop is CASSFSRVEKLFF. The CDR3, as DNA: TGTGCCAGCAGCTTCTCCAGGGTTGAAAAACTGTTTTTT. The chain is built from TRBV7-9 and TRBJ1-4; maybe TRBD1 (5 bases). From germline, CDR1 is SEHNR and CDR2 FQNEAQ (reference sequence). CDR3 length: 13 amino acids. V shed 3 bases and J shed 7 bases, with 9 bases lying between them.